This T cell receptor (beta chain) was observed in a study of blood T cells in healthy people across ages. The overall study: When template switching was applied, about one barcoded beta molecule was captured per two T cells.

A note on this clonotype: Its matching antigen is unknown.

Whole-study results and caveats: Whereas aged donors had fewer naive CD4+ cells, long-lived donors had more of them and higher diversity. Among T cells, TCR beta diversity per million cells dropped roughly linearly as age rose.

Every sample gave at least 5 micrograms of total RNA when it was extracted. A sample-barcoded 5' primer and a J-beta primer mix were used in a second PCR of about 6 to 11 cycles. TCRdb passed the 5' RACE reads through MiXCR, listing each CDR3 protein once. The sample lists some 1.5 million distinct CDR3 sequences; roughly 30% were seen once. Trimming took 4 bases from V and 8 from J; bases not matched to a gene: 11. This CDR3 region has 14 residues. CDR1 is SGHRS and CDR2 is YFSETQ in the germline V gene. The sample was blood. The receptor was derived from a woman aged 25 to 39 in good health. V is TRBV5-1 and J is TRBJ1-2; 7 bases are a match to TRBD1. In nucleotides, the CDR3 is TGCGCCAGCAGCCAAACAAGACAGGGTGAAGGCTACACCTTC. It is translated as CASSQTRQGEGYTF.